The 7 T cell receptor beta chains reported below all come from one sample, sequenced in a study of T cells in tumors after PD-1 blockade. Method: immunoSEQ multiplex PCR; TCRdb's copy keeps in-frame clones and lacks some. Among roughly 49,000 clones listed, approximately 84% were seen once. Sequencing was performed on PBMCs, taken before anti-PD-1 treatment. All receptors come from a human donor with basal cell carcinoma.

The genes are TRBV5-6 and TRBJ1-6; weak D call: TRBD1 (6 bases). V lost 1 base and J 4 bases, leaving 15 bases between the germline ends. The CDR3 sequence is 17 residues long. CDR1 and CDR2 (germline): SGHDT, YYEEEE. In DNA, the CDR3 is TGTGCCAGCAGCTTGCAACGGACAGACGATTATAATTCACCCCTCCACTTT. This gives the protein CASSLQRTDDYNSPLHF.

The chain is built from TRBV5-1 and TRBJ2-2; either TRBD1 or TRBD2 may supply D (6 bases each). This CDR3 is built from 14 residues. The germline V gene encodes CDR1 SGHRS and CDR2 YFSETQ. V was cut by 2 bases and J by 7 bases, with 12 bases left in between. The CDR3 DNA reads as TGCGCCAGCAGCTTACAGGGAGCGGGCGGGGAGCTGTTTTTT. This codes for CASSLQGAGGELFF. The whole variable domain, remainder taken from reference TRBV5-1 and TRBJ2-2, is KAGVTQTPRYLIKTRGQQVTLSCSPISGHRSVSWYQQTPGQGLQFLFEYFSETQRNKGNFPGRFSGRQFSNSRSEMNVSTLELGDSALYLCASSLQGAGGELFFGEGSRLTVL.

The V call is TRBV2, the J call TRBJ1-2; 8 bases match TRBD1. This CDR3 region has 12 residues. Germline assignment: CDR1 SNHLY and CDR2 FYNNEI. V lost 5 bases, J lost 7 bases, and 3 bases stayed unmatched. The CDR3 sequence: CASSLTGVGYTF. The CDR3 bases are TGTGCCAGCAGTCTGACAGGGGTTGGCTACACCTTC.

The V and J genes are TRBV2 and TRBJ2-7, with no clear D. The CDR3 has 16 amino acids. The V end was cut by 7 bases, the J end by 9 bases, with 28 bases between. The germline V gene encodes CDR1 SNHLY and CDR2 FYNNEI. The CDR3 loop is CASIEAPQMILRGQYF. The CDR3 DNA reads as TGTGCCAGCATCGAAGCCCCTCAGATGATTTTACGAGGGCAGTACTTC.

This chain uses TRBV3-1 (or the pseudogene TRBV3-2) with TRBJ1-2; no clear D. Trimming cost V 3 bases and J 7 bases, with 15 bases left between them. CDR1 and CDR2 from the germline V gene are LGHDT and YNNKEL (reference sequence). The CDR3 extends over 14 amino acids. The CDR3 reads CASSQLGGPGGYTF. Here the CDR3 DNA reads TGTGCCAGCAGCCAGTTAGGAGGCCCCGGTGGCTACACCTTC.

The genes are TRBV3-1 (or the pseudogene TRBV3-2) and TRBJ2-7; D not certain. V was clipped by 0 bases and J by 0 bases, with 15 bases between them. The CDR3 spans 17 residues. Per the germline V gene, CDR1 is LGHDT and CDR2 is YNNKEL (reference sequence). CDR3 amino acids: CASSQDVIFVDSYEQYF. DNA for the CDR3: TGTGCCAGCAGCCAAGATGTAATCTTCGTAGACTCCTACGAGCAGTACTTC.

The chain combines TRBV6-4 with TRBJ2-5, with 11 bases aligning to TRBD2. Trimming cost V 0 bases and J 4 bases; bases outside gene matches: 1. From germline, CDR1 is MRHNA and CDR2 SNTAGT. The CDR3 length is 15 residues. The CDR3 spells CASSDSSGGAETQYF. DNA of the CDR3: TGTGCCAGCAGTGACTCTAGCGGGGGGGCAGAGACCCAGTACTTC.